This T cell receptor (beta chain) was recovered during a study of CD8+CD57+ T cells in acquired aplastic anemia. For the study at large: The average for DNA from sorted CD4+ and CD8+ cells was around 3.5 ug. There were roughly 9.8 million reads, on average, for CD4+ cells from healthy donors.

Of note for this clonotype: Its antigen is unknown.

Investigators profiled TCR beta VDJ and CDR3 from genomic DNA template. TCRdb re-called the reads with MiXCR, one entry per CDR3 protein. This sample has some 120,000 distinct CDR3 sequences; 48% occur once, and the top ten carry 2% to 3%. There are 17 residues in the CDR3. V lost 3 bases to trimming and J lost 3 bases; unmatched junction nucleotides: 8. CDR1 is KGHSH, CDR2 LQKENI, per germline. Study-level findings and limits: The study found no significant CD8+ Simpson's diversity difference between patients and controls. Patients and controls were found to share 25 to 30 CD8+ CDR3 sequences.

The TCR sequence derives from a human donor in good health, serving as a control. The chain joins TRBV18 to TRBJ2-2, with TRBD2 matching over 9 bases. The sequencing sample was made of sorted CD4+, CD8+, or CD8+CD57+ T cells (not recorded which) from PBMCs. This CDR3 is CASSPRVAGDYTGELFF. The CDR3 DNA follows: TGTGCCAGCTCACCCCGGGTAGCGGGGGACTACACCGGGGAGCTGTTTTTT.